Following are 16 T cell receptor beta chains from one sample sequenced in a study of shared clonotypes between healthy human individuals. Naive CD8 cells lacked CD45RO and underwent positive selection for CCR7, leaving out terminally differentiated effector memory CD45RA+ cells. Some clones are missing from TCRdb's copy, which holds only in-frame ones; the method was immunoSEQ multiplex PCR. The sample consists of hundreds of thousands of clones, roughly 94% of them appearing once. The source material was naive CD8+ T cells sorted from blood. All receptors come from a man aged 30-40 years in good health.

This chain joins TRBV28 and TRBJ2-2; D is possibly TRBD2 (5 bases). V dropped 3 bases and J dropped 3 bases, with 14 bases sitting between them. Germline lookup yields CDR1 MDHEN and CDR2 SYDVKM. The CDR3 covers 16 residues. DNA of the CDR3: TGTGCCAGCAGTTTTGGCTTCGGGGTTTACACCGGGGAGCTGTTTTTT. Amino acid sequence: CASSFGFGVYTGELFF.

The chain employs TRBV27 and TRBJ1-2; 7 nucleotides align to TRBD1. The CDR3 spans 13 residues. The germline V gene has CDR1 MNHEY and CDR2 SMNVEV (reference sequence). V shed 7 bases and J 0 bases; nucleotides not matched to a gene: 2. As DNA, the CDR3 is TGTGCCAGCACCAGGGGGACTAACTATGGCTACACCTTC. This sequence encodes CASTRGTNYGYTF.

The chain carries TRBV11-2 and TRBJ2-5; weak D call: TRBD1 (6 bases). CDR1 and CDR2 (germline): SGHAT, FQNNGV. The CDR3 totals 14 residues. The ends were cut back, 2 bases at V and 5 bases at J, with 12 bases in the middle. CDR3 sequence reads: CASSLSRRGETQYF. The CDR3 nucleotides read TGTGCCAGCAGCTTAAGCCGCAGGGGTGAGACCCAGTACTTC.

The chain uses TRBV10-3 and TRBJ2-2; 7 bases are a match to TRBD1. Germline trimming cut 2 bases from V and 7 bases from J; bases unmatched to any gene: 4. Germline V lookup: CDR1 ENHRY, CDR2 SYGVKD. CDR3 length equals 14 residues. CDR3 region: CAISEGTGVGELFF. CDR3 in DNA: TGTGCCATCAGTGAGGGAACAGGGGTCGGGGAGCTGTTTTTT.

V usage is TRBV7-9 and J usage is TRBJ2-1, with 11 bases aligning to TRBD1. J gave up 3 bases and V 3 bases, and 4 bases lay outside the gene matches. Germline loops: CDR1 SEHNR, CDR2 FQNEAQ (reference sequence). The CDR3 is 16 residues long. The CDR3 loop is CASSLGQGENYNEQFF. The CDR3 coding sequence is TGTGCCAGCAGCTTGGGACAGGGGGAGAACTACAATGAGCAGTTCTTC.

The chain has TRBV7-5 and TRBJ2-2. TRBV7-5 is flagged as a pseudogene. The CDR3 is 13 amino acids. As DNA, the CDR3 is TGTGCCAGAAGCTTTCGATGCACCGGGGAGCTGTTTTTT. Protein sequence: CARSFRCTGELFF.

This clone was detected once. The CDR3 DNA reads TGTGCCAGCAGCGAGGACAGCTACTACGAGCAGTACTTC. Translation: CASSEDSYYEQYF. The rearrangement uses TRBV2 and TRBJ2-7; the D gene is possibly TRBD1 (6 bases). The CDR3 consists of 13 residues. V dropped 6 bases and J dropped 3 bases, with 12 bases sitting between them. From germline, CDR1 is SNHLY and CDR2 FYNNEI.

V and J are TRBV29-1 and TRBJ2-7; no reliable D call. The CDR3 totals 15 residues. Per germline, CDR1 SQVTM and CDR2 ANQGSEA. V was pared by 4 bases and J by 0 bases, with 16 bases between. This CDR3 reads CSVVEDSSSSYEQYF. The CDR3 DNA follows: TGCAGCGTTGTCGAGGATAGCTCGAGCTCCTACGAGCAGTACTTC.

V is TRBV12-5 and J is TRBJ2-3; a weak D match, TRBD2 (6 bases). The CDR3 totals 15 residues. Trimming stripped 6 bases from V and 3 bases from J, with 16 bases between. Germline CDR1 reads LGHNT; CDR2 reads FRNRAP. CDR3 in amino acids: CASGQGTPGTDTQYF. Here the CDR3 DNA reads TGTGCTAGTGGCCAAGGGACTCCTGGAACAGATACGCAGTATTTT.

There are many counts of this clone. The genes are TRBV27 and TRBJ2-2; possible D gene TRBD1, 6 bases. Germline V gene lookup returns CDR1 MNHEY and CDR2 SMNVEV (reference sequence). Trimming removed 6 bases at V and 4 bases at J, with 15 bases between. This CDR3 comprises 15 residues. CDR3 protein: CASSRTGFGTGELFF. The DNA of the CDR3 is TGTGCCAGCAGCCGAACAGGGTTTGGCACCGGGGAGCTGTTTTTT.

The CDR3 is CASSLGTGLTDTQYF. As DNA, the CDR3 is TGTGCCAGCAGTTTAGGGACAGGCCTCACAGATACGCAGTATTTT. V gene TRBV27 combines with J gene TRBJ2-3, with 8 positions matching TRBD1. The CDR3 has 15 amino acids. Germline V lookup: CDR1 MNHEY, CDR2 SMNVEV (reference sequence). J gave up 2 bases and V 2 bases, and 3 bases lay outside the gene matches.

The V gene is TRBV10-1, the J gene TRBJ2-7; 10 positions match TRBD1. The ends lost 2 bases at V and 2 bases at J; junction bases unmatched: 6. This CDR3 has 16 amino acids. From germline, CDR1 is WNHNN and CDR2 SYGVQD (reference sequence). In DNA form, the CDR3 reads TGCGCCAGCAGTGAGCAACCGGGACAGGGGACCTACGAGCAGTACTTC. Amino acid sequence: CASSEQPGQGTYEQYF.

This clone showed up just a few times. The V call is TRBV6-5, the J call TRBJ1-3, with D uncertain. The germline CDR1 and CDR2 sequences are MNHEY and SVGAGI. V gave up 6 bases and J gave up 7 bases, with 13 bases separating them. The CDR3 runs 13 residues. DNA for the CDR3: TGTGCCAGCAGAACGGGCGGGATCAACACCATATATTTT. This gives the protein CASRTGGINTIYF.

This clone showed up just a few times. The rearrangement joins TRBV29-1 to TRBJ1-1, with TRBD1 as a possible D gene (5 bases). Germline CDR1 is SQVTM and CDR2 is ANQGSEA. This CDR3 has 14 residues. The V and J ends lost 3 bases and 1 base respectively, with 12 bases between them. The CDR3 DNA reads TGCAGCGTTGATCCGTTGGGGGGGAACACTGAAGCTTTCTTT. Protein sequence: CSVDPLGGNTEAFF.

The chain has TRBV13 and TRBJ1-3; tentatively, D is TRBD1 (5 bases). Germline lookup yields CDR1 PRHDT and CDR2 FYEKMQ (reference sequence). The CDR3 is made up of 16 amino acids. V was clipped by 5 bases and J by 10 bases, with 24 bases between them. The CDR3 region is CASSATPGFGWNTIYF. CDR3 in DNA: TGTGCCAGCAGCGCAACCCCAGGGTTTGGCTGGAATACCATATATTTT.

The rearrangement links TRBV19 to TRBJ2-1, with TRBD2 identical over 14 bases. Unmatched junction bases numbered 6, after V lost 5 bases and J lost 0 bases. CDR3 length equals 18 residues. Germline-derived CDR1 and CDR2 are LNHDA and SQIVND (reference sequence). DNA of the CDR3: TGTGCCAGTAGTGCAGGGACTAGCGGGAGCCACTCCTACAATGAGCAGTTCTTC. It translates to CASSAGTSGSHSYNEQFF.